This entry concerns a single T cell receptor (beta chain). These data come from a study of T cell clones after liver transplantation. Trimming shortened V by 4 bases and J by 0 bases, and 7 bases separated the two germline ends. CDR3 length: 13 amino acids. From germline, CDR1 is WSHSY and CDR2 SAAADI. The method was immunoSEQ multiplex PCR; TCRdb's version includes in-frame clones alone and lacks a portion of them. This table has under 20,000 clones, 80% appearing once. This receptor was identified in a human patient who received a liver transplant. Certain T cells may be donor cells from the graft. The source material was CD8+ T cells from blood, sampled roughly 48 months after liver transplant. The chain employs TRBV10-2 and TRBJ2-7; D unresolved. The CDR3 DNA reads as TGCGCCAGCAGTGTAACGCACTCCTACGAGCAGTACTTC. This translates into CASSVTHSYEQYF.